The entry below describes one T cell receptor (beta chain). This entry comes from a study of shared T cell receptors in the human thymus. The data were produced by immunoSEQ multiplex PCR, yet TCRdb's version contains in-frame clones alone and is incomplete. The repertoire consists of some 720,000 clones, with 85% to 90% occurring once and the leading ten covering around 0.0099%. Per the germline V gene, CDR1 is SGHRS and CDR2 is YFSETQ. This CDR3 spans 11 amino acids. Trimming took off 2 bases at V and 11 bases at J, with 7 bases between the two ends. The same specimen was also included in a second study, on human thymus T cells. That work contributes: Related research described thymic repertoires that were highly overlapping among unrelated individuals.

This TCR came from a boy under two years old with a congenital heart defect. Material for sequencing was thymocytes. The V and J genes are TRBV5-1 and TRBJ2-2; possibly TRBD1 for D (5 bases). The CDR3 DNA sequence: TGCGCCAGCAGCTTAGGGGTAGAGCTGTTTTTT. It is translated as CASSLGVELFF.